The rows below give T cell receptor beta chains drawn from one sample of a study of spatial heterogeneity in lung cancer. TCRdb itself ran the 5' RACE reads through MiXCR, one entry per CDR3 protein. Of around 29,000 distinct CDR3 sequences in the sample, about 10% were seen once. Sequences were derived from PBMCs, sampled at follow-up. Every receptor here comes from a female donor with early-stage non-small cell lung cancer. The CDR3 runs from the conserved cysteine through the conserved F or W. D genes are given only for firm matches. The size field is filled for only some rows; it gives once, few, many or a size class.

J: TRBJ1-1
size: many
V: TRBV7-2
D: .
CDR3: CASSLARPTTEAFF
DNA: TGTGCCAGCAGCTTAGCGAGGCCGACCACTGAAGCTTTCTTT

J: TRBJ1-1
size: many
V: TRBV19
D: .
CDR3: CASKGSGDNTEAFF
DNA: TGTGCCAGTAAGGGCTCGGGCGATAACACTGAAGCTTTCTTT

J: TRBJ2-5
size: .
V: TRBV29-1
D: .
CDR3: CSAPGGETQYF
DNA: TGCAGCGCTCCCGGGGGAGAGACCCAGTACTTC

J: TRBJ1-2
size: many
V: TRBV7-2
D: .
CDR3: CASSLNDGANYGYTF
DNA: TGTGCCAGCAGCCTGAACGACGGAGCTAACTATGGCTACACCTTC

J: TRBJ1-1
size: many
V: TRBV9
D: .
CDR3: CASSVFLGKDTEAFF
DNA: TGTGCCAGCAGCGTATTCCTGGGGAAGGACACTGAAGCTTTCTTT

J: TRBJ1-2
size: many
V: TRBV7-2
D: TRBD1
CDR3: CASSWGAGQGYGYTF
DNA: TGTGCCAGCAGCTGGGGAGCTGGACAGGGCTATGGCTACACCTTC

J: TRBJ2-7
size: .
V: TRBV20-1
D: TRBD1
CDR3: CSARPGQGIHEQYF
DNA: TGCAGTGCAAGACCGGGACAGGGGATCCACGAGCAGTACTTC

J: TRBJ2-6
size: many
V: TRBV20-1
D: .
CDR3: CSAGAQGDSGANVLTF
DNA: TGCAGTGCCGGGGCGCAGGGCGACTCTGGGGCCAACGTCCTGACTTTC

J: TRBJ2-3
size: .
V: TRBV7-6
D: TRBD2
CDR3: CASSLAPGGNTDTQYF
DNA: TGTGCCAGCAGCTTAGCGCCGGGGGGGAACACAGATACGCAGTATTTT

J: TRBJ2-1
size: many
V: TRBV28
D: .
CDR3: CASSLRFGGSYNEQFF
DNA: TGTGCCAGCAGTTTACGATTCGGGGGCTCCTACAATGAGCAGTTCTTC

J: TRBJ2-5
size: few
V: TRBV9
D: TRBD2
CDR3: CASSVGSGGRGETQYF
DNA: TGTGCCAGCAGCGTAGGAAGCGGGGGGCGAGGGGAGACCCAGTACTTC

J: TRBJ2-3
size: many
V: TRBV12-3/TRBV12-4
D: .
CDR3: CASSRSPTDTQYF
DNA: TGTGCCAGCAGCCGTTCCCCGACAGATACGCAGTATTTT

J: TRBJ2-3
size: .
V: TRBV7-9
D: .
CDR3: CASSALDTQYF
DNA: TGTGCCAGCAGCGCCCTAGATACGCAGTATTTT

J: TRBJ2-2
size: many
V: TRBV7-3
D: .
CDR3: CASSLLLSGELFF
DNA: TGTGCCAGCAGCTTATTGCTTAGCGGGGAGCTGTTTTTT

J: TRBJ2-7
size: .
V: TRBV9
D: TRBD1
CDR3: CASSVGDSTYEQYF
DNA: TGTGCCAGCAGCGTAGGGGACAGCACCTACGAGCAGTACTTC

J: TRBJ2-2
size: medium-sized
V: TRBV2
D: .
CDR3: CASSDGNTGELFF
DNA: TGTGCCAGCAGTGATGGTAACACCGGGGAGCTGTTTTTT

J: TRBJ2-3
size: many
V: TRBV4-3
D: .
CDR3: CASSQDFSADTQYF
DNA: TGCGCCAGCAGCCAAGATTTCAGCGCCGATACGCAGTATTTT

J: TRBJ1-2
size: .
V: TRBV30
D: .
CDR3: CAWSGASNYGYTF
DNA: TGTGCCTGGAGTGGCGCATCCAACTATGGCTACACCTTC

J: TRBJ1-5
size: .
V: TRBV20-1
D: .
CDR3: CSASSGGNQPQHF
DNA: TGCAGTGCTAGTTCGGGGGGCAATCAGCCCCAGCATTTT

J: TRBJ2-7
size: few
V: TRBV6-6
D: TRBD2
CDR3: CASRSDFSGYSYEQYF
DNA: TGTGCCAGCAGGTCCGACTTTAGCGGGTATTCCTACGAGCAGTACTTC

J: TRBJ2-3
size: few
V: TRBV7-8
D: .
CDR3: CASSFSPRDTDTQYF
DNA: TGTGCCAGCAGCTTCTCGCCTCGGGACACAGATACGCAGTATTTT

J: TRBJ1-6
size: few
V: TRBV2
D: .
CDR3: CASSEGPGSSYNSPLHF
DNA: TGTGCCAGCAGTGAAGGCCCAGGCAGCTCCTATAATTCACCCCTCCACTTT

J: TRBJ2-1
size: .
V: TRBV7-2
D: TRBD2
CDR3: CASSLRTRHNEQFF
DNA: TGTGCCAGCAGCTTACGGACTAGGCACAATGAGCAGTTCTTC

J: TRBJ1-1
size: many
V: TRBV29-1
D: TRBD1
CDR3: CSVKFGQGNTEAFF
DNA: TGCAGCGTTAAATTCGGACAGGGGAACACTGAAGCTTTCTTT

J: TRBJ2-7
size: many
V: TRBV4-2
D: .
CDR3: CASSQGPSQYF
DNA: TGTGCCAGCAGCCAAGGCCCCTCGCAGTACTTC

J: TRBJ2-3
size: few
V: TRBV7-2
D: TRBD2
CDR3: CASSLGSGGRTDTQYF
DNA: TGTGCCAGCAGCTTAGGATCCGGGGGGAGGACAGATACGCAGTATTTT

J: TRBJ1-4
size: .
V: TRBV12-3/TRBV12-4
D: TRBD1
CDR3: CASSWTGGREKLFF
DNA: TGTGCCAGCAGTTGGACAGGGGGAAGGGAAAAACTGTTTTTT

J: TRBJ2-1
size: few
V: TRBV2
D: .
CDR3: CASSVGGSEFF
DNA: TGTGCCAGCAGTGTAGGGGGGAGTGAGTTCTTC

J: TRBJ2-1
size: many
V: TRBV7-6
D: .
CDR3: CASSPLGDEQFF
DNA: TGTGCCAGCAGCCCGCTAGGGGATGAGCAGTTCTTC